This passage covers 28 T cell receptor beta chains from one sample sequenced in a study of molecular identifiers for immune sequencing clone quantification. Each CDR3 protein is one row after TCRdb ran MiXCR on the PCR reads. The sample has around 300,000 distinct CDR3 sequences; about a quarter are singletons. The sequencing input was naive CD8+ T cells from blood, with Jurkat cell RNA spiked in. The sample's subset: FACS-sorted CD8+CD4-CCR7+CD45RA+ naive T cells. The receptors derive from a human donor in good health. Some libraries in this study had Jurkat cell RNA spiked in.

The chain joins TRBV27 to TRBJ2-7; D might be TRBD2 (5 bases). V lost 3 bases to trimming and J lost 5 bases, with 11 bases between them. The CDR3 has 13 amino acids. Germline values: CDR1 MNHEY, CDR2 SMNVEV (reference sequence). The CDR3 protein is CASSFLGIHEQYF. For the CDR3, the DNA is TGTGCCAGCAGTTTTCTCGGGATCCACGAGCAGTACTTC.

This clonotype was seen a single time. A much larger clone sits a single nucleotide away, making a read error possible. The V call is TRBV29-1, the J call TRBJ1-1; D gene ambiguous. The CDR3 runs to 12 residues. Trimming stripped 1 base from V and 6 bases from J, with 9 bases between. Germline CDR1 reads SQVTM; CDR2 reads ANQGSEA. The CDR3, as DNA: TGCAGCGTTGAAGGCGGAGGGCCTGAAGCTTTCTTT. This sequence encodes CSVEGGGPEAFF.

Turning to this clonotype: The junction shows a germline mismatch at one end, possibly a read error. This chain links TRBV5-6 with TRBJ1-5; D uncertain. The V gene's germline CDR1 is SGHDT and CDR2 YYEEEE. The CDR3 consists of 13 residues. The CDR3 DNA follows: TGTACCAGCAGCTGGGGTTTCCGTGGTCCCCAGCATTTT. This translates into CTSSWGFRGPQHF.

This clonotype was observed a handful of times. The rearrangement links TRBV7-9 to TRBJ2-1, with a possible D match to TRBD1 (5 bases). The CDR3 runs to 13 residues. CDR1 is SEHNR and CDR2 is FQNEAQ in the germline V gene (reference sequence). Trimming shortened V by 4 bases and J by 5 bases, and 9 bases separated the two germline ends. The CDR3 bases are TGTGCCAGCAGCTCGAGCAGGGACAATGAGCAGTTCTTC. Translating it yields CASSSSRDNEQFF.

Note on this clonotype: A read error may be the cause here, since a much bigger clone is one base away. This chain links TRBV12-3 or TRBV12-4 with TRBJ1-1; D is perhaps TRBD1 (6 bases). The CDR3 has 15 amino acids. The CDR3 spells CASSTPDRRNTEALF. CDR3 bases: TGTGCCAGCAGTACCCCCGACAGGAGGAACACTGAAGCTCTCTTT.

This clonotype was recorded once. One base away lies a much larger clone, so this may be a sequencing read error. The CDR3 end shows no conserved phenylalanine or tryptophan, and so a read error is likely. The chain joins TRBV29-1 to TRBJ2-3; 7 bases are shared with TRBD2. Germline-derived CDR1 and CDR2 are SQVTM and ANQGSEA. The CDR3 is made up of 15 amino acids. Trimming cost V 6 bases and J 3 bases; bases outside gene matches: 12. The CDR3 here is CSVIRRGGSTDTQYL. CDR3 sequence (DNA): TGCAGCGTAATTCGACGCGGCGGGAGTACAGATACGCAGTATCTT.

There are a few counts of this clonotype. V usage is TRBV19 and J usage is TRBJ2-3, with 7 bases fitting TRBD1. Losses at the gene ends were 1 base for V and 1 base for J; bases not matched to a gene: 11. The CDR3 runs to 18 residues. Germline loops: CDR1 LNHDA, CDR2 SQIVND (reference sequence). CDR3 DNA: TGTGCCAGTAGTATAGCCCTCGTGCCAGGGGGACGCACAGATACGCAGTATTTT. Translating it yields CASSIALVPGGRTDTQYF.

This clonotype has only a few counts. This chain links TRBV30 with TRBJ2-3; no definite D call. Germline V gene lookup returns CDR1 GTSNPN and CDR2 SVGIG (reference sequence). The CDR3 loop spans 12 amino acids. V was trimmed by 1 base and J by 5 bases, leaving 7 bases between them. The CDR3 region has the DNA TGTGCCTGGAGTGCAATAAAAGATACGCAGTATTTT. Protein sequence: CAWSAIKDTQYF.

The chain joins TRBV12-3 or TRBV12-4 to TRBJ2-7; D unclear. CDR3 length: 12 amino acids. The V gene lost 8 bases and the J gene lost 3 bases, with 11 bases spanning the gap. In DNA form, the CDR3 reads TGTGCCAGCTCAGTTGAGGACTACGAGCAGTACTTC. It specifies CASSVEDYEQYF.

This clonotype was counted ten times or more. This rearrangement joins TRBV4-1 to TRBJ1-1; D might be TRBD1 (6 bases). CDR3 size: 13 residues. V gave up 1 base and J gave up 6 bases, with 9 bases separating them. Germline CDR1 reads MGHRA; CDR2 reads YSYEKL. The CDR3 DNA reads TGCGCCAGCAGCCAAGTGGGGGGGCCTGAAGCTTTCTTT. This sequence encodes CASSQVGGPEAFF.

As regards this clonotype: A clone one base away is much larger, so this may be a read error. V gene TRBV6-2 or TRBV6-3 combines with J gene TRBJ2-5, with TRBD2 identical over 8 bases. V lost 2 bases, J lost 7 bases, and 6 bases stayed unmatched. The CDR3 length is 14 residues. The germline gives CDR1 MNHEY, CDR2 SVGEGT. The CDR3 region is CASSYGRGGATQYF. In DNA, the CDR3 is TGTGCCAGCAGTTACGGACGGGGGGGAGCGACCCAGTACTTC.

This clonotype was counted at least ten times. The chain recombines TRBV12-3 or TRBV12-4 with TRBJ1-5; D is unclear. The CDR3 sequence is 12 residues long. Trimming took 5 bases from V and 4 from J, leaving 6 bases between them. The CDR3 DNA is TGTGCCAGCAGTATGCTTAATCAGCCCCAGCATTTT. It is translated as CASSMLNQPQHF.

Concerning this clonotype itself: A junction end diverges from the germline sequence, so it may reflect a read error. The CDR3 here is CASSLDTYNEQFF. DNA of the CDR3: TGTGCCAGCAGCTTGGACACCTACAACGAGCAGTTCTTC. The chain is built from TRBV11-2 and TRBJ2-1, with D maybe TRBD1 (5 bases). The CDR3 contains 13 residues. Germline CDR1 reads SGHAT; CDR2 reads FQNNGV.

This clonotype was picked up many times. The chain combines TRBV15 with TRBJ1-6; D gene ambiguous. CDR3 length: 17 residues. Trimming left V 0 bases short and J 1 base short, with 10 bases between. Looked up from germline, CDR1 is LNHNV and CDR2 is YYDKDF (reference sequence). CDR3 DNA: TGTGCCACCAGCAGAGAAAGGGCTGGGTCCTATAATTCACCCCTCCACTTT. This codes for CATSRERAGSYNSPLHF.

V usage is TRBV4-3 and J usage is TRBJ2-7, with 9 bases fitting TRBD1. V trimming: 0 bases; J trimming: 2 bases; junction bases outside the gene matches: 11. Germline V CDR1 and CDR2: LGHNA, YSLEER. The CDR3 has 18 amino acids. The CDR3 here is CASSQDSVTGGHAYEQYF. CDR3 nucleotide sequence: TGCGCCAGCAGCCAAGATTCTGTGACAGGGGGACATGCCTACGAGCAGTACTTC.

This clonotype was seen a few times. V usage is TRBV20-1 and J usage is TRBJ2-3, with D possibly being TRBD2 (6 bases). The CDR3 is 15 residues long. V lost 0 bases and J lost 5, with 15 bases in between. Germline V lookup: CDR1 DFQATT, CDR2 SNEGSKA (reference sequence). In DNA, the CDR3 is TGCAGTGCTAGAGATTCCTTCGGGAGTGGAGATACGCAGTATTTT. Its translation is CSARDSFGSGDTQYF.

Note on this clonotype: This may arise from a read error, as a much more abundant clone is one base away. The chain recombines TRBV6-5 with TRBJ1-1; possibly TRBD1 for D (6 bases). Germline CDR1 MNHEY, CDR2 SVGAGI. This CDR3 is 15 amino acids long. V was trimmed by 6 bases and J by 7 bases, leaving 21 bases between them. The CDR3 bases are TGTGCCAGCAGCCCCCCGACAGGCCAGAACGGTGAAGCTTTCTTT. It encodes CASSPPTGQNGEAFF.

With regard to this clonotype: A much larger clone lies a single base off, so this may be a read error. This sequence joins TRBV7-6 and TRBJ2-5; D not certain. Germline lookup yields CDR1 SGHVS and CDR2 FNYEAQ. V lost 3 bases and J 0 bases, leaving 8 bases between the germline ends. The CDR3 is 14 residues long. The CDR3 bases are TGTGCCAGCAGCTTGCTGGCGTACCAAGAGACCCAGTACTTC. Protein sequence: CASSLLAYQETQYF.

The chain links TRBV5-4 to TRBJ1-1; TRBD1 aligns across 12 bases. Germline values: CDR1 SGHNT, CDR2 YYREEE (reference sequence). Trimming took 5 bases from V and 3 from J; bases not matched to a gene: 5. The CDR3 length is 15 residues. This CDR3 is CASSKGQGADTEAFF. CDR3 nucleotide sequence: TGTGCCAGCAGTAAGGGACAGGGGGCTGACACTGAAGCTTTCTTT. The whole variable domain, filled in from reference TRBV5-4 and TRBJ1-1, reads ETGVTQSPTHLIKTRGQQVTLRCSSQSGHNTVSWYQQALGQGPQFIFQYYREEENGRGNFPPRFSGLQFPNYSSELNVNALELDDSALYLCASSKGQGADTEAFFGQGTRLTVV.

In its sample, this clonotype was seen a few times. V usage is TRBV6-2 or TRBV6-3 and J usage is TRBJ2-2; the match to TRBD2 covers 10 bases. Trimming took 10 bases from V and 4 from J; bases not matched to a gene: 12. The germline V gene encodes CDR1 MNHEY and CDR2 SVGEGT. The CDR3 sequence is 16 residues long. DNA of the CDR3: TGTGCCATCGACGTCCAGCGGGAGGGCAGCACCGGGGAGCTGTTTTTT. Translating gives CAIDVQREGSTGELFF.

The chain links TRBV15 to TRBJ2-7; perhaps TRBD1 as D (6 bases). Germline values: CDR1 LNHNV, CDR2 YYDKDF (reference sequence). There are 13 residues in the CDR3. Trimming took off 4 bases at V and 4 bases at J, with 11 bases between the two ends. CDR3 amino acids: CATSTNREYEQYF. DNA of the CDR3: TGTGCCACCAGCACCAACAGGGAATACGAGCAGTACTTC.

This chain links TRBV2 with TRBJ2-1; 8 bases align to TRBD2. V gave up 7 bases and J gave up 10 bases; unmatched junction bases: 9. The CDR3 runs 13 residues. Germline CDR1 reads SNHLY; CDR2 reads FYNNEI. The CDR3: CASKSGSPYEQFF. CDR3 in DNA: TGTGCCAGCAAAAGCGGGAGCCCCTACGAGCAGTTCTTC.

At least ten counts were recorded for this clonotype. This sequence joins TRBV12-3 or TRBV12-4 and TRBJ1-4; D unresolved. There are 15 residues in the CDR3. The germline V and J ends were trimmed by 7 bases and 3 bases, with 15 bases remaining between them. The CDR3 DNA follows: TGTGCCAGCACTCGGACCACCGTAGCTAATGAAAAACTGTTTTTT. It codes for CASTRTTVANEKLFF.

The chain recombines TRBV10-2 with TRBJ2-3, with D maybe TRBD1 (6 bases). V gave up 2 bases and J gave up 1 base, with 10 bases separating them. This CDR3 region has 15 residues. Germline-derived CDR1 and CDR2 are WSHSY and SAAADI. In nucleotides, the CDR3 is TGCGCCAGCAGTGAGCTCAGGGGCGGCACAGATACGCAGTATTTT. It codes for CASSELRGGTDTQYF.

J is TRBJ2-3 and V is TRBV7-9, with 11 bases that match TRBD2. Unmatched junction bases numbered 5, after V lost 3 bases and J lost 3 bases. The CDR3 has 16 amino acids. Germline V gene data show CDR1 as SEHNR and CDR2 as FQNEAQ (reference sequence). CDR3 amino acids: CASSFPWTSGTDTQYF. The CDR3 coding sequence is TGTGCCAGCAGCTTCCCATGGACTAGCGGGACAGATACGCAGTATTTT.

This clonotype turned up a few times. V is TRBV20-1 and J is TRBJ2-3; D assignment may be TRBD1 or TRBD2 (5 bases each). The germline V and J ends were trimmed by 5 bases and 5 bases, with 26 bases remaining between them. Germline lookup yields CDR1 DFQATT and CDR2 SNEGSKA (reference sequence). The CDR3 has 17 residues. CDR3 loop: CSAGTKKDWALQDTQYF. The CDR3 DNA follows: TGCAGTGCTGGGACGAAAAAGGACTGGGCGTTACAAGATACGCAGTATTTT.

The sample holds a few counts of this clonotype. This chain connects TRBV20-1 to TRBJ1-1, with 7 nucleotides matching TRBD1. Germline-derived CDR1 and CDR2 are DFQATT and SNEGSKA (reference sequence). This CDR3 spans 15 amino acids. Unmatched junction bases numbered 12, after V lost 5 bases and J lost 3 bases. The CDR3 coding sequence is TGCAGTGCTCGGGACAGAGGTTTGTCTGACACTGAAGCTTTCTTT. Encoded protein: CSARDRGLSDTEAFF.

With regard to this clonotype: A much larger clone differs from this one at a single base, so this may be a read error. This chain joins TRBV27 and TRBJ2-3; D may be TRBD1 or TRBD2 (6 bases each). This CDR3 comprises 15 residues. Germline V lookup: CDR1 MNHEY, CDR2 SMNVEV (reference sequence). In DNA form, the CDR3 reads TGTGCCAGCTGTCCGGGGGCCGGAGGCACAGCTACGCAGTATTTT. It yields the protein CASCPGAGGTATQYF.